This record covers a single T cell receptor (beta chain). This sample stems from a study of T cell clonotyping in hematopoietic cell transplantation. Libraries were prepared by immunoSEQ multiplex PCR; TCRdb keeps only in-frame clonotypes and omits some of them. Of around 24,000 clones detected, roughly 88% appear once; the ten largest clones hold approximately 25%. Time point meaning: recipient sample about 28 days before transplant, after cytoreduction. This CDR3 region has 15 residues. Trimming cost V 0 bases and J 8 bases; bases outside gene matches: 6. Per the germline V gene, CDR1 is LNHNV and CDR2 is YYDKDF (reference sequence).

The sequenced sample was peripheral blood mononuclear cells, obtained before stem cell transplant. This TCR was recovered from a woman in her sixties or seventies with acute myeloid leukemia. Some clones in this sample may be carry-over from other donors' samples. The chain couples TRBV15 to TRBJ1-4; TRBD1 agrees at 7 bases. CDR3 in DNA: TGTGCCACCAGCAGAGATACACAGACAGGGGAAAAACTGTTTTTT. Amino acid sequence: CATSRDTQTGEKLFF.